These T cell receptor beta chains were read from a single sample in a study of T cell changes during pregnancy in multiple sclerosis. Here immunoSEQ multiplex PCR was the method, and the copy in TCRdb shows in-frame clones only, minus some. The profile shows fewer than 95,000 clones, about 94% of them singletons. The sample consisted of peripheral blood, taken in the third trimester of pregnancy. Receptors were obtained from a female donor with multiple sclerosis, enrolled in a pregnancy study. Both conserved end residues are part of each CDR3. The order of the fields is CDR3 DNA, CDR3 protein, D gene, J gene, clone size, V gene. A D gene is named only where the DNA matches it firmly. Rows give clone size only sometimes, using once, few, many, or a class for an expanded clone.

CDR3 DNA: TGTGCCAGCTCACTTTCGGGACCAGGGGCCAGCTCCTACAATGAGCAGTTCTTC
CDR3 protein: CASSLSGPGASSYNEQFF
D gene: .
J gene: TRBJ2-1
clone size: .
V gene: TRBV18

CDR3 DNA: TGTGCCACCAGCAGAGATGTAAGCACAGATACGCAGTATTTT
CDR3 protein: CATSRDVSTDTQYF
D gene: .
J gene: TRBJ2-3
clone size: .
V gene: TRBV15

CDR3 DNA: TGTGCCAGCAGTGAGGGGGACAGCCAAACAGATACGCAGTATTTT
CDR3 protein: CASSEGDSQTDTQYF
D gene: TRBD1
J gene: TRBJ2-3
clone size: .
V gene: TRBV2

CDR3 DNA: TGTGCCAGCGGGGTTTCGGGGCAAGAGACCCAGTACTTC
CDR3 protein: CASGVSGQETQYF
D gene: .
J gene: TRBJ2-5
clone size: .
V gene: TRBV7-9

CDR3 DNA: TGTGCCAGCAGCCTGGGACAGGGGGGACCCGGGGAGCTGTTTTTT
CDR3 protein: CASSLGQGGPGELFF
D gene: TRBD1
J gene: TRBJ2-2
clone size: .
V gene: TRBV11-2

CDR3 DNA: TGTGCCAGTTCTAGGACTAGCGGGGCCTACGAGCAGTACTTC
CDR3 protein: CASSRTSGAYEQYF
D gene: TRBD2
J gene: TRBJ2-7
clone size: .
V gene: TRBV27

CDR3 DNA: TGTGCCAGCAGCCTCAGAGCGGGGACTAACTATGGCTACACCTTC
CDR3 protein: CASSLRAGTNYGYTF
D gene: .
J gene: TRBJ1-2
clone size: .
V gene: TRBV9

CDR3 DNA: TGCAGCGTTGCCTCAAGGCTTAGCGGGGGCTCCTACGAGCAGTACTTC
CDR3 protein: CSVASRLSGGSYEQYF
D gene: TRBD2
J gene: TRBJ2-7
clone size: .
V gene: TRBV29-1

CDR3 DNA: TGTGCCAGCAGCTTAAGCCAGGGATCCTACGAGCAGTACTTC
CDR3 protein: CASSLSQGSYEQYF
D gene: .
J gene: TRBJ2-7
clone size: .
V gene: TRBV7-6

CDR3 DNA: TGTGCCAGCAGTTTACTAGCGGGAGGTGGCTACGAGCAGTACTTC
CDR3 protein: CASSLLAGGGYEQYF
D gene: TRBD2
J gene: TRBJ2-7
clone size: .
V gene: TRBV28

CDR3 DNA: TGTGCCAGCAGTTTCCGAGGGAGTAGGGCCTACGAGCAGTACTTC
CDR3 protein: CASSFRGSRAYEQYF
D gene: .
J gene: TRBJ2-7
clone size: .
V gene: TRBV28

CDR3 DNA: TGTGCCAGCAGTATACGCGGTGAAGCTTTCTTT
CDR3 protein: CASSIRGEAFF
D gene: .
J gene: TRBJ1-1
clone size: .
V gene: TRBV28

CDR3 DNA: TGTGCCAGCAGCAGCAATCAGGGGGCCTACGAGCAGTACTTC
CDR3 protein: CASSSNQGAYEQYF
D gene: TRBD1
J gene: TRBJ2-7
clone size: .
V gene: TRBV9

CDR3 DNA: TGCGCCAGCAGCCAAGTGATTTCGAGGGAAAAGCAGTACTTC
CDR3 protein: CASSQVISREKQYF
D gene: .
J gene: TRBJ2-7
clone size: .
V gene: TRBV4-1

CDR3 DNA: TGTGCCACCAGCAGTCTAGGAACAAGGGCTTTCTTT
CDR3 protein: CATSSLGTRAFF
D gene: .
J gene: TRBJ1-1
clone size: .
V gene: TRBV15

CDR3 DNA: TGCGCCAGCAGCTTGGGGCTTGCCGCCATCTATGGCTACACCTTC
CDR3 protein: CASSLGLAAIYGYTF
D gene: .
J gene: TRBJ1-2
clone size: .
V gene: TRBV5-1

CDR3 DNA: TGTGCCAGCAGCGTTTCGGCGGGAGGACTCTCCTACAATGAGCAGTTCTTC
CDR3 protein: CASSVSAGGLSYNEQFF
D gene: TRBD2
J gene: TRBJ2-1
clone size: .
V gene: TRBV9

CDR3 DNA: TGTGCCAGCAGTCCCTCACAGGGGGCAGGCAATCAGCCCCAGCATTTT
CDR3 protein: CASSPSQGAGNQPQHF
D gene: TRBD1
J gene: TRBJ1-5
clone size: .
V gene: TRBV28

CDR3 DNA: TGTGCCAGCAGCCAATCCGGGACTGCTAACTATGGCTACACCTTC
CDR3 protein: CASSQSGTANYGYTF
D gene: .
J gene: TRBJ1-2
clone size: once
V gene: TRBV5-8

CDR3 DNA: TGTGCCAGCAGGCGTGGGCATGAGCAGTTCTTC
CDR3 protein: CASRRGHEQFF
D gene: .
J gene: TRBJ2-1
clone size: .
V gene: TRBV6-1

CDR3 DNA: TGTGCCAGTGGGCCGGGACTAGCGGCCTACGAGCAGTACTTC
CDR3 protein: CASGPGLAAYEQYF
D gene: TRBD2
J gene: TRBJ2-7
clone size: .
V gene: TRBV6-5

CDR3 DNA: TGTGCCAGCAGCTCGGACAAGACAGATACGCAGTATTTT
CDR3 protein: CASSSDKTDTQYF
D gene: .
J gene: TRBJ2-3
clone size: .
V gene: TRBV5-6

CDR3 DNA: TGTGCCAGCAGTGACTCAGCTTGGACTAGCGGGAGGGCGGGTGAGCAGTTCTTC
CDR3 protein: CASSDSAWTSGRAGEQFF
D gene: TRBD2
J gene: TRBJ2-1
clone size: once
V gene: TRBV2

CDR3 DNA: TGTGCCAGTTCATTAGCCGGGACTAGCAGCACAGATACGCAGTATTTT
CDR3 protein: CASSLAGTSSTDTQYF
D gene: TRBD2
J gene: TRBJ2-3
clone size: once
V gene: TRBV18